The 25 T cell receptor beta chains presented below share a single source sample, sequenced in a study of siplizumab effects on memory and regulatory T cells. Produced via immunoSEQ multiplex PCR; TCRdb's table is partial and in-frame only. The profile shows 75,000 to 100,000 clones, about 94% of them singletons. Sequenced sample: non-Treg CD4+ T cells sorted from blood. The receptors derive from a human donor in good health.

The CDR3 nucleotides read TGTGCCAGCAGCCATGGGGCTAGCGGGAGGTGGAATGAGCAGTTCTTC. Amino acids: CASSHGASGRWNEQFF. This chain connects TRBV5-6 to TRBJ2-1; the match to TRBD2 covers 11 bases. CDR3 size: 16 residues. Germline V gene data show CDR1 as SGHDT and CDR2 as YYEEEE. J gave up 7 bases and V 4 bases, and 10 bases lay outside the gene matches.

The table lists this clone with a few counts. The chain recombines TRBV5-4 with TRBJ2-5, with D possibly TRBD1 on 6 matching bases. Germline V gene data show CDR1 as SGHNT and CDR2 as YYREEE (reference sequence). The V end was cut by 6 bases, the J end by 3 bases, with 12 bases between. The CDR3 runs 13 residues. The CDR3 nucleotides are TGTGCCAGCAACCTGGACAGAAAAGAGACCCAGTACTTC. It is translated as CASNLDRKETQYF.

V usage is TRBV30 and J usage is TRBJ1-2; tentatively, D is TRBD1 (6 bases). Trimming took off 4 bases at V and 9 bases at J, with 18 bases between the two ends. Germline V gene data show CDR1 as GTSNPN and CDR2 as SVGIG (reference sequence). The CDR3 consists of 13 residues. CDR3 protein: CAWTYSGTRSYTF. CDR3 in DNA: TGTGCCTGGACATATTCCGGGACAAGAAGCTACACCTTC. Together with reference TRBV30 and TRBJ1-2, the CDR3 gives the full variable domain: SQTIHQWPATLVQPVGSPLSLECTVEGTSNPNLYWYRQAAGRGLQLLFYSVGIGQISSEVPQNLSASRPQDRQFILSSKKLLLSDSGFYLCAWTYSGTRSYTFGSGTRLTVV.

The CDR3 protein is CASKVGRGLEAFF. CDR3 DNA sequence: TGTGCCAGCAAGGTGGGTAGGGGGCTTGAAGCTTTCTTT. The chain has TRBV28 and TRBJ1-1; 7 bases match TRBD1. J was trimmed by 7 bases and V by 7 bases; bases with no gene match: 9. The germline V gene encodes CDR1 MDHEN and CDR2 SYDVKM. The CDR3 runs 13 residues. Using reference TRBV28 and TRBJ1-1 for the parts outside the CDR3, the full variable domain is DVKVTQSSRYLVKRTGEKVFLECVQDMDHENMFWYRQDPGLGLRLIYFSYDVKMKEKGDIPEGYSVSREKKERFSLILESASTNQTSMYLCASKVGRGLEAFFGQGTRLTVV.

V usage is TRBV25-1 and J usage is TRBJ2-6, with TRBD2 matching 13 bases. V shed 7 bases and J 0 bases; nucleotides not matched to a gene: 6. CDR1 is MGHDK, CDR2 SYGVNS, per germline. There are 18 residues in the CDR3. The CDR3 DNA reads TGTGCCAGCACCCGGACTAGCGGGGGAATCTCTGGGGCCAACGTCCTGACTTTC. As protein: CASTRTSGGISGANVLTF. The complete variable domain, with remaining parts taken from reference TRBV25-1 and TRBJ2-6, reads EADIYQTPRYLVIGTGKKITLECSQTMGHDKMYWYQQDPGMELHLIHYSYGVNSTEKGDLSSESTVSRIRTEHFPLTLESARPSHTSQYLCASTRTSGGISGANVLTFGAGSRLTVL.

This clone was detected only once. J is TRBJ2-2 and V is TRBV28; D possibly corresponds to TRBD1 (5 bases). From germline, CDR1 is MDHEN and CDR2 SYDVKM. V lost 2 bases and J 5 bases, leaving 6 bases between the germline ends. This CDR3 has 13 residues. The CDR3 DNA is TGTGCCAGCAGTTTAGCAGGGACCGGGGAGCTGTTTTTT. Translated: CASSLAGTGELFF.

This clone appeared a single time. This chain joins TRBV21-1 and TRBJ2-7; TRBD2 reflects the table's D call only, with no check against the DNA. TRBV21-1 is a pseudogene. The CDR3 runs to 16 residues. In DNA, the CDR3 is TGTGCCAGCAGCAAAACGGGAGCAGGGCCCACCTACGAGCAGTACTTC. This codes for CASSKTGAGPTYEQYF.

The rearrangement joins TRBV7-8 to TRBJ2-1; D remains unclear. This CDR3 comprises 13 residues. CDR1 is SGHVS, CDR2 FQNEAQ, per germline. The V and J ends lost 1 base and 6 bases respectively, with 7 bases between them. CDR3 coding DNA: TGTGCCAGCAGCTTAGTTGGGTTCAATGAGCAGTTCTTC. Protein: CASSLVGFNEQFF.

The rearrangement uses TRBV9 and TRBJ1-1; no clear D gene. Trimming took off 4 bases at V and 4 bases at J, with 8 bases between the two ends. CDR3 length: 12 residues. Germline CDR1 and CDR2: SGDLS and YYNGEE. CDR3 bases: TGTGCCAGCAGCCCGCTTGGCACTGAAGCTTTCTTT. Its protein product is CASSPLGTEAFF.

The CDR3 sequence is CASMIPRDYGYTF. The CDR3 DNA reads TGTGCCAGCATGATCCCCAGGGACTATGGCTACACCTTC. V usage is TRBV28 and J usage is TRBJ1-2; D might be TRBD1 (5 bases). The CDR3 has 13 amino acids. The germline V gene has CDR1 MDHEN and CDR2 SYDVKM. V was clipped by 7 bases and J by 3 bases, with 12 bases between them.

The chain employs TRBV5-1 and TRBJ2-7; D is ambiguous. This CDR3 spans 14 amino acids. The V end was cut by 6 bases, the J end by 2 bases, with 15 bases between. CDR1 is SGHRS and CDR2 is YFSETQ in the germline V gene. CDR3 in amino acids: CASKPDPGAYEQYF. Written as DNA, the CDR3 is TGCGCCAGCAAGCCAGACCCAGGAGCCTACGAGCAGTACTTC.

This chain links TRBV25-1 with TRBJ1-6; TRBD1 matches 10 bases. V lost 4 bases to trimming and J lost 10 bases; unmatched junction nucleotides: 7. This CDR3 is 15 amino acids long. The germline CDR1 and CDR2 sequences are MGHDK and SYGVNS. The CDR3 here is CASSATRTGGSPLHF. In nucleotides, the CDR3 is TGTGCCAGCAGTGCTACTAGGACAGGGGGATCACCCCTCCACTTT.

The chain joins TRBV20-1 to TRBJ2-5; D is ambiguous. The CDR3 is made up of 11 amino acids. The V end lost 4 bases, the J end lost 3 bases, and 6 bases lay between the germline ends. Germline assignment: CDR1 DFQATT and CDR2 SNEGSKA (reference sequence). CDR3 in DNA: TGCAGTGCTACGCTAAAAGAGACCCAGTACTTC. Amino acids: CSATLKETQYF.

The chain carries TRBV11-3 and TRBJ2-2; D remains ambiguous. The germline gives CDR1 SGHNT, CDR2 YENEEA. The V and J ends lost 1 base and 4 bases respectively, with 4 bases between them. This CDR3 region has 13 residues. The CDR3 reads CASSLGPTGELFF. The CDR3, as DNA: TGTGCCAGCAGCTTAGGACCCACCGGGGAGCTGTTTTTT.

The count of this clone is one. The rearrangement joins TRBV5-8 to TRBJ2-1; 11 bases are a match to TRBD2. With V trimmed by 3 bases and J by 1 base, 15 bases remained unmatched. The CDR3 is 20 residues long. Germline CDR1 reads SGHTS; CDR2 reads YDEGEE. In nucleotides, the CDR3 is TGTGCCAGCAGCTCGCAGAGAACTAGCGGGAGATTTAGGTCCTACAATGAGCAGTTCTTC. Its translation is CASSSQRTSGRFRSYNEQFF. The full variable domain, completed using reference TRBV5-8 and TRBJ2-1, is EAGVTQSPTHLIKTRGQQATLRCSPISGHTSVYWYQQALGLGLQFLLWYDEGEERNRGNFPPRFSGRQFPNYSSELNVNALELEDSALYLCASSSQRTSGRFRSYNEQFFGPGTRLTVL.

The chain joins TRBV4-2 to TRBJ2-3, with D perhaps being TRBD1 or TRBD2 (5 bases each). Germline V gene data show CDR1 as LGHNA and CDR2 as YNFKEQ. Deletions cut 3 bases from V and 2 bases from J, with 12 bases between. The CDR3 runs 15 residues. CDR3 sequence (DNA): TGTGCCAGCAGCCAGGGCCCGGGACCCACAGATACGCAGTATTTT. This codes for CASSQGPGPTDTQYF.

The chain employs TRBV19 and TRBJ1-5; the match to TRBD1 covers 8 bases. The CDR3 is made up of 12 amino acids. V gave up 9 bases and J gave up 12 bases; unmatched junction bases: 10. The V gene's germline CDR1 is LNHDA and CDR2 SQIVND (reference sequence). The CDR3 loop reads CASSRGLSFQHF. CDR3 DNA sequence: TGTGCCAGCAGCAGGGGGCTGAGCTTCCAGCATTTT.

The chain carries TRBV2 and TRBJ2-7; 11 nucleotides agree with TRBD2. The trim removed 4 bases at V and 2 bases at J, leaving 4 bases unmatched. The CDR3 length is 15 residues. The V gene's germline CDR1 is SNHLY and CDR2 FYNNEI. The CDR3 DNA reads TGTGCCAGCAGTGGAGGGACTAGCGGACCCTACGAGCAGTACTTC. Translated: CASSGGTSGPYEQYF. The full variable domain, completed using reference TRBV2 and TRBJ2-7, is EPEVTQTPSHQVTQMGQEVILRCVPISNHLYFYWYRQILGQKVEFLVSFYNNEISEKSEIFDDQFSVERPDGSNFTLKIRSTKLEDSAMYFCASSGGTSGPYEQYFGPGTRLTVT.

This chain uses TRBV2 with TRBJ1-2, with no clear D. Germline-derived CDR1 and CDR2 are SNHLY and FYNNEI. The ends were cut back, 3 bases at V and 4 bases at J, with 15 bases in the middle. The CDR3 runs 15 residues. The CDR3 DNA is TGTGCCAGCAGTGAGGCGAGAGGATCTTCCTATGGCTACACCTTC. Protein product: CASSEARGSSYGYTF.

This chain uses TRBV2 with TRBJ2-5, with D hard to call. The V and J ends lost 2 bases and 3 bases respectively, with 4 bases between them. This CDR3 has 12 amino acids. Looked up from germline, CDR1 is SNHLY and CDR2 is FYNNEI. The CDR3 DNA follows: TGTGCCAGCAGTGAAATGGAAGAGACCCAGTACTTC. Its protein product is CASSEMEETQYF.

The chain joins TRBV6-5 to TRBJ2-3; D not resolved. The V gene lost 6 bases and the J gene lost 2 bases, with 15 bases spanning the gap. Germline CDR1 reads MNHEY; CDR2 reads SVGAGI. This CDR3 has 15 amino acids. In nucleotides, the CDR3 is TGTGCCAGCAGGCGGCGTGGTTTGAACACAGATACGCAGTATTTT. Translation: CASRRRGLNTDTQYF.

The chain uses TRBV19 and TRBJ1-2, with D unclear. CDR3 length equals 17 residues. With 5 bases removed from V and 0 bases from J, the gap between germline ends came to 19 bases. CDR1 is LNHDA and CDR2 is SQIVND in the germline V gene (reference sequence). The CDR3 DNA reads as TGTGCCAGTAGTTTAACAATCCGGGGTTCGGCTAACTATGGCTACACCTTC. Protein product: CASSLTIRGSANYGYTF.

The chain links TRBV7-3 to TRBJ2-7; no reliable D call. Per germline, CDR1 SGHTA and CDR2 FQGTGA. This CDR3 is 13 amino acids long. Trimming removed 5 bases from V and 0 bases from J, with 8 bases in between. Here the CDR3 DNA reads TGTGCCAGCAGCCCTCGCCCCTCCTACGAGCAGTACTTC. Translation gives CASSPRPSYEQYF.

CDR3 nucleotides: TGCGCCAGCAGCTCTGGGGCCGGACAGGGAAGGACCGGGGAGCTGTTTTTT. This sequence encodes CASSSGAGQGRTGELFF. The rearrangement uses TRBV5-1 and TRBJ2-2; 8 nucleotides line up with TRBD1. The V segment lost 3 bases and the J segment 5 bases; nucleotides outside the gene matches: 12. From germline, CDR1 is SGHRS and CDR2 YFSETQ. The CDR3 has 17 amino acids.

This clone was counted once. The chain has TRBV27 and TRBJ2-1, with 8 bases fitting TRBD2. Germline V gene sequence: CDR1 MNHEY, CDR2 SMNVEV (reference sequence). The CDR3 totals 14 residues. J gave up 5 bases and V 6 bases, and 6 bases lay outside the gene matches. CDR3 nucleotide sequence: TGTGCCAGCAGCTTTAGCGGGATGAACAATGAGCAGTTCTTC. Residues: CASSFSGMNNEQFF.